This T cell receptor (beta chain) was sequenced during a study of Graves' ophthalmopathy and Graves' hyperthyroidism. Study outcomes and limitations: Blood also harbored most expanded thyroid clonotypes above 0.001 frequency.

Having ophthalmopathy, the donors showed moderate-to-severe activity, CAS ≥3 and NOSPECS ≥4, with disease lasting under 3 months. From RNA, the CDR3 regions of TCR beta chains were amplified and sequenced. Investigators did first-round RT-PCR with HTBI primers, then second-round multiplex PCR. TCRdb re-analysed the multiplex PCR reads in MiXCR, keeping a single row per CDR3 protein. The table has over 150,000 distinct CDR3 sequences, over 35% seen once. Comments on this clonotype: Its antigen is still unknown.

The V end was cut by 0 bases, the J end by 6 bases, with 15 bases between. CDR1 and CDR2 from the germline V gene are DFQATT and SNEGSKA (reference sequence). The CDR3 spans 15 residues. The V gene is TRBV20-1, the J gene TRBJ1-5, with a weak D call TRBD1 (5 bases). The sample taken for sequencing was peripheral blood. This sequence was found in a woman aged 40-49 years with Graves' ophthalmopathy. CDR3 loop: CSARDGSGLSQPQHF. In nucleotides, the CDR3 is TGCAGTGCTAGAGATGGGTCAGGGCTGAGTCAGCCCCAGCATTTT.